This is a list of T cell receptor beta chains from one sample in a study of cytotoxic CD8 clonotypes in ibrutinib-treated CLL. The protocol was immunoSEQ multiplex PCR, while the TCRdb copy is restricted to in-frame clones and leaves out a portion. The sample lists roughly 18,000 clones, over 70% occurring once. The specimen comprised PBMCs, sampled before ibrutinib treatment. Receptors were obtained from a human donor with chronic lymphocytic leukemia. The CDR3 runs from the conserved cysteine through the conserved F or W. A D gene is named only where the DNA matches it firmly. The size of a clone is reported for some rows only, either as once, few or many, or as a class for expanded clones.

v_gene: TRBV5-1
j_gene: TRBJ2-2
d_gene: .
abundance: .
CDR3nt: TGCGCCAGCAGCTTTAAGGGCGTAGATACCGGGGAGCTGTTTTTT
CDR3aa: CASSFKGVDTGELFF

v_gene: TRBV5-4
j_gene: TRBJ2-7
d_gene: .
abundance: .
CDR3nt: TGTGCCAGCAGCTTGGCCGGGGGCGTCGGAGAAGGAGACTTC
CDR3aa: CASSLAGGVGEGDF

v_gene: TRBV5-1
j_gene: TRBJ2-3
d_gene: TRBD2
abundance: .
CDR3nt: TGCGCCACAAGGACTGGCGGGGGGGATACGCAGTATTTT
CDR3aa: CATRTGGGDTQYF

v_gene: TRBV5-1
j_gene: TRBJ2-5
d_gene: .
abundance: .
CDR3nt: TGCGCCAGCAGCTTGGTGCTGCAGGGGAGGGTTGCGGAGACCCAGTACTTC
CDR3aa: CASSLVLQGRVAETQYF

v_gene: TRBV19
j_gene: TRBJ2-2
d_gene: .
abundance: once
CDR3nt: TGTGCCAGTAGTATAGGACGCGGGTGGTTCGCGAACACCGGGGAGCTGTTTTTT
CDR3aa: CASSIGRGWFANTGELFF

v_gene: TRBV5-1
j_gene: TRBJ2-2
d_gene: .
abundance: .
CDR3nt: TGCGCCAGCAGCTTGGTCTACACCGGGGAGCTGTTTTTT
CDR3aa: CASSLVYTGELFF

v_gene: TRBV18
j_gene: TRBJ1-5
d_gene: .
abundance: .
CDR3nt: TGTGCCAGCTCACGTAGACCTCGTGAGGGGGGCAATCAGCCCCAGCATTTT
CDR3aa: CASSRRPREGGNQPQHF

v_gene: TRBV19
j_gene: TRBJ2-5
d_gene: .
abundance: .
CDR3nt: TGTGCCAGTAGTAAGCCACAAGAGACCCAGTACTTC
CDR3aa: CASSKPQETQYF

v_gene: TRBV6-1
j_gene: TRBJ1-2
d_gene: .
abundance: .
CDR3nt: TGTGCCAGCAGTGAAGCAGGGTTGTATGGCTACACCTTC
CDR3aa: CASSEAGLYGYTF

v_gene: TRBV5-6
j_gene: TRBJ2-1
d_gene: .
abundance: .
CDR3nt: TGTGCCAGCAGCGTTGACGGGTGGTTTGAGCAGTTCTTC
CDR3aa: CASSVDGWFEQFF

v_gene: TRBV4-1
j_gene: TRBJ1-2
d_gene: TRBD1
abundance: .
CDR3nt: TGCGCCAGCAGCCAAGAAATCCGACAGGGGAACTATGGCTACACCTTC
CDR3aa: CASSQEIRQGNYGYTF

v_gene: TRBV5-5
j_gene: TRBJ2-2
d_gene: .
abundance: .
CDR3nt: TGTGCCAGCAGCCTAAACACCGGGGAGCTGTTTTTT
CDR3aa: CASSLNTGELFF

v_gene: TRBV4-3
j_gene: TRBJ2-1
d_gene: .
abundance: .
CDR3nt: TGCGCCAGCAGCCAAGAAGGGTGGAATGAGCAGTTCTTC
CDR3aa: CASSQEGWNEQFF

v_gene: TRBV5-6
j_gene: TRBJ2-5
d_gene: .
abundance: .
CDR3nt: TGTGCCAGCAGCTCCTACCAGGGGGGGAAGGAAGAGACCCAGTACTTC
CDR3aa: CASSSYQGGKEETQYF

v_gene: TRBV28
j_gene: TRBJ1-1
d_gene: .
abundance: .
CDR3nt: TGTGCCAGCAGTGAAACCGGGACACCCTTCTTT
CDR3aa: CASSETGTPFF

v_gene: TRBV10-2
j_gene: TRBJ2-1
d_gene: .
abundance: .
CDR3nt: TGCGCCACCAGGGAATCTCAGTTCTTC
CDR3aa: CATRESQFF

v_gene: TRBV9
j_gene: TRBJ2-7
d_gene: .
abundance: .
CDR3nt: TGTGCCAGCAGCGTAGGTCCCGGGACGGGCTACGAGCAGTACTTC
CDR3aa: CASSVGPGTGYEQYF

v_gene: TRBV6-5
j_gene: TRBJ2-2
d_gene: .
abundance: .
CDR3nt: TGTGCCAGCAGCACCACAGGGTCCACCGGGGAGCTGTTTTTT
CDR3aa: CASSTTGSTGELFF

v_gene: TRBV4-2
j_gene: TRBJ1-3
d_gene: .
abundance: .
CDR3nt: TGTGCCAGCAGCCAAGTACAGGCCCGGAGCTCTGGAAACACCATATATTTT
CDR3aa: CASSQVQARSSGNTIYF

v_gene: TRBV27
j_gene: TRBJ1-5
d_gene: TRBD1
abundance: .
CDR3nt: TGTGCCACCCGTCAGGGGGCTGAGACCAATCAGCCCCAGCATTTT
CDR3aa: CATRQGAETNQPQHF

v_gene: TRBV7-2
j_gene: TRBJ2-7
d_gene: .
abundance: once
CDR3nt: TGTGCCAGCAGCTTAGGACAGGTTGCAGCCTACGAGCAGTACTTC
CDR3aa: CASSLGQVAAYEQYF

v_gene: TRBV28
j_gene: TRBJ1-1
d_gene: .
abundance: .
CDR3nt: TGTGCCAGCGGGAGACAGCTCCTTTTGAACACTGAAGCTTTCTTT
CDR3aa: CASGRQLLLNTEAFF

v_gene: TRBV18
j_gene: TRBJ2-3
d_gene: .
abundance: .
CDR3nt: TGTGCCAGCTCACCCAGAGGCACAGATACGCAGTATTTT
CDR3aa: CASSPRGTDTQYF